The source of this T cell receptor (beta chain) is a study of cytomegalovirus exposure and HLA in healthy donors. Study outcomes and limitations: The authors later found most CMV-associated TCR beta chains appeared HLA-restricted. A later examination showed that TCR association rates differed by HLA locus, with DRB1 most and HLA-C fewest.

A word on this clone: Its antigen is as yet unknown.

Researchers ran the PCR with 60 Vbeta and 13 Jbeta primers. The repertoire was sequenced with immunoSEQ multiplex PCR; TCRdb's copy has only in-frame clones and lacks some. The sample has some 100,000 clones; around 85% are singletons. Healthy bone marrow donors made up the cohort. CDR1 LGHNA and CDR2 YSLEER come from the germline V gene. The CDR3 covers 14 residues. V dropped 4 bases and J dropped 4; count of bases not matched to a gene: 6. The chain couples TRBV4-3 to TRBJ2-7; 8 nucleotides agree with TRBD2. The receptor comes from a young man in good health and CMV-seronegative. The sequencing sample was made of PBMCs. The CDR3 here is CASSLGRGNYEQYF. CDR3 DNA: TGCGCCAGCAGCCTCGGGAGGGGCAATTACGAGCAGTACTTC.